These 11 T cell receptor beta chains originate from one sample sequenced in a study of blood T cells in healthy people across ages. A sample-barcoded 5' primer and a J-beta primer mix were used in a second PCR of about 7 to 12 cycles. TCRdb re-called the 5' RACE reads through MiXCR, storing one row per CDR3 protein. This sample has about 1,400,000 distinct CDR3 sequences, with around 39% found just once. The sequenced sample consisted of blood. These receptors all come from a woman between 18 and 29 years old in good health.

The CDR3 protein is CSAGRLDPYNEQFF. The CDR3 region has the DNA TGCAGTGCGGGCAGACTCGACCCTTACAATGAGCAGTTCTTC. V usage is TRBV20-1 and J usage is TRBJ2-1, with D unclear. Germline V gene lookup returns CDR1 DFQATT and CDR2 SNEGSKA (reference sequence). This CDR3 is 14 amino acids long. V was clipped by 6 bases and J by 4 bases, with 16 bases between them.

This clonotype was detected only a few times. The chain recombines TRBV5-1 with TRBJ1-2; D gene ambiguous. Germline CDR1 reads SGHRS; CDR2 reads YFSETQ. This CDR3 has 16 residues. Trimming left V 0 bases short and J 0 bases short, with 12 bases between. The DNA of the CDR3 is TGCGCCAGCAGCTTGGGTCGGACCGAGACTAACTATGGCTACACCTTC. Translating it yields CASSLGRTETNYGYTF.

V and J are TRBV14 and TRBJ2-4, with D unclear. The assigned J gene may be wrong: the sequence end matches TRBJ2-7 better. Germline V gives CDR1 SGHDN, CDR2 FVKESK. The CDR3 sequence is 15 residues long. This CDR3 reads CASSQGMGRRYEQYF. CDR3 in DNA: TGTGCCAGCAGCCAAGGTATGGGCAGACGGTACGAGCAGTACTTC.

This sequence joins TRBV4-1 and TRBJ2-3, with 9 bases lining up with TRBD1. Trimming cost V 4 bases and J 5 bases; bases outside gene matches: 4. Germline values: CDR1 MGHRA, CDR2 YSYEKL. The CDR3 is 14 amino acids. The CDR3, as DNA: TGCGCCAGCAGCCGGACAGGGGTGGGAGATACGCAGTATTTT. Protein product: CASSRTGVGDTQYF.

This clonotype was observed a handful of times. The chain employs TRBV7-9 and TRBJ2-1; the match to TRBD1 covers 8 bases. Germline V gene sequence: CDR1 SEHNR, CDR2 FQNEAQ (reference sequence). V lost 2 bases, J lost 8 bases, and 20 bases stayed unmatched. This CDR3 spans 19 amino acids. DNA of the CDR3: TGTGCCAGCAGCTTAAAGGGACAGGTCTCGAAGGGGTACATCGATGAGCAGTTCTTC. Its protein is CASSLKGQVSKGYIDEQFF.

This clonotype occurred a few times. The chain has TRBV7-7 and TRBJ2-5; tentative D call: TRBD2 (6 bases). This CDR3 is 11 amino acids long. Germline loops: CDR1 SSHAT, CDR2 FNYEAQ (reference sequence). CDR3 nucleotide sequence: TGTGCAGGAGGGTTACAAGAGACCCAGTACTTC. This translates into CAGGLQETQYF.

The V call is TRBV4-1, the J call TRBJ2-3, with 8 bases aligning to TRBD2. V gave up 4 bases and J gave up 4 bases; unmatched junction bases: 7. The CDR3 has 15 amino acids. CDR1 MGHRA and CDR2 YSYEKL come from the germline V gene. CDR3 sequence (DNA): TGCGCCAGCAGCCCAAGCGGGAGCAACGCAGATACGCAGTATTTT. Its translation is CASSPSGSNADTQYF.

V gene TRBV3-1 combines with J gene TRBJ2-7; D is possibly TRBD1 or TRBD2 (5 bases each). The length of the CDR3 is 15 residues. Trimming pared 4 bases from V and 3 bases from J, leaving 16 bases between. Germline V gene data show CDR1 as LGHDT and CDR2 as YNNKEL (reference sequence). CDR3 bases: TGTGCCAGCAGCCCCCAAGGGGCTAGCTACTACGAGCAGTACTTC. Amino acids: CASSPQGASYYEQYF.

This sequence joins TRBV9 and TRBJ2-7, with D uncertain. The CDR3 totals 11 residues. The germline CDR1 and CDR2 sequences are SGDLS and YYNGEE. V dropped 7 bases and J dropped 3 bases, with 8 bases sitting between them. CDR3 bases: TGTGCCAGCGGAGCCGACTACGAGCAGTACTTC. It codes for CASGADYEQYF. Supplemented by reference TRBV9 and TRBJ2-7, the full variable domain reads DSGVTQTPKHLITATGQRVTLRCSPRSGDLSVYWYQQSLDQGLQFLIQYYNGEERAKGNILERFSAQQFPDLHSELNLSSLELGDSALYFCASGADYEQYFGPGTRLTVT.

This clonotype was seen more than once but under ten times. This chain connects TRBV4-1 to TRBJ1-1; possible D gene TRBD1, 5 bases. CDR1 and CDR2 from the germline V gene are MGHRA and YSYEKL. V was cut by 0 bases and J by 0 bases, with 17 bases left in between. The CDR3 is made up of 18 amino acids. The CDR3 region is CASSQDQGSPTVNTEAFF. The CDR3 DNA reads as TGCGCCAGCAGCCAAGATCAGGGCTCCCCTACAGTGAACACTGAAGCTTTCTTT.

CDR3 coding DNA: TGCAGCTACGGGATTAACAATGAGCAGTTCTTC. Protein product: CSYGINNEQFF. The chain joins TRBV20-1 to TRBJ2-1; D possibly corresponds to TRBD2 (5 bases). CDR3 size: 11 residues. Germline CDR1 DFQATT, CDR2 SNEGSKA (reference sequence).